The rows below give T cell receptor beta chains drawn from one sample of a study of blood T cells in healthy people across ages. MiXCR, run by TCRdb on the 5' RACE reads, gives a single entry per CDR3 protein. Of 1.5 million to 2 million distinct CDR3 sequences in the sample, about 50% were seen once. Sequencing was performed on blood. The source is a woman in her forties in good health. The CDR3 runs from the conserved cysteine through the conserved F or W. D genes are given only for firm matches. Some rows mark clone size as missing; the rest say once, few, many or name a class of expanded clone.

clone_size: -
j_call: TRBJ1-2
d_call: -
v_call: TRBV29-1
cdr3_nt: TGCAGCGTTGAAAAAATTGAACGGGGGGCGAAGGGCTACACCTTC
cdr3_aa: CSVEKIERGAKGYTF

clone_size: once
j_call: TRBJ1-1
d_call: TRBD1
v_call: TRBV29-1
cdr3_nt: TGCGGCGCCATTCACGCACAGGGGACTGAAGCTTTCTTT
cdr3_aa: CGAIHAQGTEAFF

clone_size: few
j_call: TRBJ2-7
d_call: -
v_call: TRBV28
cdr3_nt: TGTGCCAGCAGTTTAAGGCCCCTGGGAAGCCACGGGCAGTACTTC
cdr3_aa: CASSLRPLGSHGQYF

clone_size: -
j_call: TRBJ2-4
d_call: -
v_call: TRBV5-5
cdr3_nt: TGTGCCAGCAGTCAGACGGGGCAAGGAGGCAAAAACATTCAGTACTTC
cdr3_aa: CASSQTGQGGKNIQYF

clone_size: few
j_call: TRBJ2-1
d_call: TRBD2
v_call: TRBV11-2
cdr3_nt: TGCGCCAGCAGCTCGACTAGCGGGGGGTACTACAATGAGCAGTTCTTC
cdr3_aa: CASSSTSGGYYNEQFF

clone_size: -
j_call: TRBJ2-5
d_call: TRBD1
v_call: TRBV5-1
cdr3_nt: TGCGCCAGCAGCACAGAAAGACAGGGGGCAGAGACCCAGTACTTC
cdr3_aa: CASSTERQGAETQYF

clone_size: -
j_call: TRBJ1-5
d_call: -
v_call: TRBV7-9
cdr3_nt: TGTGCCAGCAGCTCGCCGGCTTTAGCAGGGGTGGGTCAGCCCCAGCATTTT
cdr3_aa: CASSSPALAGVGQPQHF

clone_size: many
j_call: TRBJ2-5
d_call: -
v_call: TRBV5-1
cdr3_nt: TGTGCCAGCAGTGCCGAAGAGACCCAGTACTTC
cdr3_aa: CASSAEETQYF

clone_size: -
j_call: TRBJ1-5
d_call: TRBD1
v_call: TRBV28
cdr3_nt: TGTGCCAGCAATGATGGACAGGGGTCCAATCAGCCCCAGCATTTT
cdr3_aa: CASNDGQGSNQPQHF

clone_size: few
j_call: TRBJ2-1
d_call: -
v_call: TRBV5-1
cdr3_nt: TGCGCCAGCAGCTTGGAGACAATTACCTACAATGAGCAGTTCTTC
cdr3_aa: CASSLETITYNEQFF

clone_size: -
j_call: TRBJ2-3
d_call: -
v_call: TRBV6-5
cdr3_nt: TGTGCCAGCAGTTACTCAGTTGGAGGGGGCACAGATACGCAGTATTTT
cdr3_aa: CASSYSVGGGTDTQYF

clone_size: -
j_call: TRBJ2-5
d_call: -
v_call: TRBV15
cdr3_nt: TGTGCCACCAGCAGAGGTGAAGGGGCGTACCAAGAGACCCAGTACTTC
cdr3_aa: CATSRGEGAYQETQYF

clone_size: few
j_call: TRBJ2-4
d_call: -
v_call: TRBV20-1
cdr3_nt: TGCAGTGCTCGTCGTAAGTTACCAGCCAAAAACATTCAGTACTTC
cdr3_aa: CSARRKLPAKNIQYF

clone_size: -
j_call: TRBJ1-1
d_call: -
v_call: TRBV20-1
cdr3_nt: TGCAGTGCTAGAGATCGTGAGGGCGCAATGAACACTGAAGCTTTCTTT
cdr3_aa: CSARDREGAMNTEAFF

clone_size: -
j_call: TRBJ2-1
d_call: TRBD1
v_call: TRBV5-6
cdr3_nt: TGTGCCAGCAGCTGGTGGGACAGGGGGCAGGTTGAGCAGTTCTTC
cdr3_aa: CASSWWDRGQVEQFF

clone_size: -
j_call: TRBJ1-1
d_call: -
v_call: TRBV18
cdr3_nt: TGTGCCAGCTCACCTAAAGACAGTCCTGAAGCTTTCTTT
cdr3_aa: CASSPKDSPEAFF

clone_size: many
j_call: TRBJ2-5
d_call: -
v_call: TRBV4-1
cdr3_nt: TGCGCCAGCAGCCAAGGCACGACGTCCCAGGAGACCCAGTACTTC
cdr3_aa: CASSQGTTSQETQYF

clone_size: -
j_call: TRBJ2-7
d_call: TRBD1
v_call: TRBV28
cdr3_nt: TGTGCCAGCTCGGAACAGGGGCGGTCCTACGAGCAGTACTTC
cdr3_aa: CASSEQGRSYEQYF

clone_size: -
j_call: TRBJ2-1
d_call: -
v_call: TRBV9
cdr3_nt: TGTGCCAGCAGCGTACGCCCAGGTGAGCAGTTCTTC
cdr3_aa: CASSVRPGEQFF

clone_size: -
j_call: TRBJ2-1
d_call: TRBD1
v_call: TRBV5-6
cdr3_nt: TGTGCCAGCAGCAGGACAGGGTTTTCTGAGCAGTTCTTC
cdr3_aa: CASSRTGFSEQFF

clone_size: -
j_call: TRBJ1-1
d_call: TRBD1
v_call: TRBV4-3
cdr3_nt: TGCGCCAGCAGCCACCCCTCCCAGGGGGGGAACACTGAAGCTTTCTTT
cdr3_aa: CASSHPSQGGNTEAFF

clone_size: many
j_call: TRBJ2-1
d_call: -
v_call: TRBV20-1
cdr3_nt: TGCAGTGCAAGAGGGGTCACGGGGTTCGATGAGCAGTTCTTC
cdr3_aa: CSARGVTGFDEQFF

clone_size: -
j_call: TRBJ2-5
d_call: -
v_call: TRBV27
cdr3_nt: TGTGCCAGCAGACCGGAGATAGCGATCCAAGAGACCCAGTACTTC
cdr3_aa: CASRPEIAIQETQYF

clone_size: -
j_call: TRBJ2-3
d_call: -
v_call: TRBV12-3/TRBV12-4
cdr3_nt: TGTGCCAGCAGTGCGAGGGGCGCGGATACGCAGTATTTT
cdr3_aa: CASSARGADTQYF

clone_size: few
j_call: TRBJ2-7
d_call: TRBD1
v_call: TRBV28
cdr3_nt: TGTGCCAGCAGCGGACAGGGCCCCTACGGGGAGCAGTACTTC
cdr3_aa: CASSGQGPYGEQYF

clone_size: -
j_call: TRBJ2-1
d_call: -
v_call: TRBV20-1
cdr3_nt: TGCAGTGCCGTCCGCCGGGGTGGTGAGCAGTTCTTC
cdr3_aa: CSAVRRGGEQFF

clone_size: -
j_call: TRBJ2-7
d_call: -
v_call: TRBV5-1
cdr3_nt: TGCGCCAGCAGTCCCGGGACAAGTCCCTCCGAGCAGTACTTC
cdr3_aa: CASSPGTSPSEQYF

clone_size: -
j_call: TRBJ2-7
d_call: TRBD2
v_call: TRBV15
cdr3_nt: TGTGCCACCAGCAGAGGCCTAGCGGGAGTCTACAATGAGCAGTACTTC
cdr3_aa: CATSRGLAGVYNEQYF

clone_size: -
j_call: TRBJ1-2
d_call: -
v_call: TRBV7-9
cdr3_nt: TGTGCCAGCAGTGAAACGGAGGGTAGGGACTATGGCTACACCTTC
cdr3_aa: CASSETEGRDYGYTF

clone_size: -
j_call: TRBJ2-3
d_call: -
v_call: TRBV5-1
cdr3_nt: TGCGCCAGCAGCTCTTTGGCTCGGGGGTTCACAGATACGCAGTATTTT
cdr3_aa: CASSSLARGFTDTQYF

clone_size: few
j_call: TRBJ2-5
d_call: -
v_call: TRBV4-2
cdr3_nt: TGTGCCAGCAGCCAAGTTAGTAGCGGAGGGTCAGAGACCCAGTACTTC
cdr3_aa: CASSQVSSGGSETQYF

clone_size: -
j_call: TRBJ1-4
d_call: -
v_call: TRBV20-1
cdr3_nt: TGCAGTGCTGCTATCGCCGGGACAAGAAAGTTGGGAGGTGAAAAACTGTTTTTT
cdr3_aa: CSAAIAGTRKLGGEKLFF

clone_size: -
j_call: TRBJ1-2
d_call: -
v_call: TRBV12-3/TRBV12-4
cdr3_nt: TGTGCCAGCAGTTCCGAGGTGACAGTCCATGGCTACACCTTC
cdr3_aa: CASSSEVTVHGYTF

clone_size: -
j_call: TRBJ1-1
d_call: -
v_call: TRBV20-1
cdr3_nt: TGCAGTGCTAGAGTGCCGGGAAACACTGAAGCTTTCTTT
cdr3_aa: CSARVPGNTEAFF

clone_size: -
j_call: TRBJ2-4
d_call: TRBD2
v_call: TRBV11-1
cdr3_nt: TGTGCCAGCAGCTACGGACTAGCGGACACCGGGAACATTCAGTACTTC
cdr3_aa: CASSYGLADTGNIQYF

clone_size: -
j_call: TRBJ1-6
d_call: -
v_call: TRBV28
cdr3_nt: TGTGCCAGCAGTTCGCAAGGACCCCTCCACTTT
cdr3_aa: CASSSQGPLHF

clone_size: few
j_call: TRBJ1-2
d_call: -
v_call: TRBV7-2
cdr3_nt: TGTGCCAGCAGCCGACTGGGAGCATACACCTTC
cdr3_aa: CASSRLGAYTF

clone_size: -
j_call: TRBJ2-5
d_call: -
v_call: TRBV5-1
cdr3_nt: TGCGCCAGCAGCTTGAGTACTAGCAGGCAGGAGACCCAGTACTTC
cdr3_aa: CASSLSTSRQETQYF

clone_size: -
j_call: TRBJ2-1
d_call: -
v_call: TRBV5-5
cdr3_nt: TGTGCCAGCAGCGCGGACTGGATATCCTACAATGAGCAGTTCTTC
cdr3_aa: CASSADWISYNEQFF

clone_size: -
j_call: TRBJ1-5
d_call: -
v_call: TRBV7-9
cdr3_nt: TGTGCCAGCAGCTTAGGAAGAGGGACCGGCAATCAGCCCCAGCATTTT
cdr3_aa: CASSLGRGTGNQPQHF

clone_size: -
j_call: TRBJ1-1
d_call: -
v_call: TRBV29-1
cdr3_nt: TGCAGCGTCGAGATCCCCGGTAACACTGAAGCTTTCTTT
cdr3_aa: CSVEIPGNTEAFF

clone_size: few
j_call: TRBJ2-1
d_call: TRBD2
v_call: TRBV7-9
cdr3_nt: TGTGCCAGCAGCCATAGTGGGCTAGCGGGTAATGAGCAGTTCTTC
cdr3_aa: CASSHSGLAGNEQFF

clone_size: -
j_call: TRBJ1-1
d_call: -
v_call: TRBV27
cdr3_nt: TGTGCCACAGCGTCCAACACTGAAGCTTTCTTT
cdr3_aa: CATASNTEAFF

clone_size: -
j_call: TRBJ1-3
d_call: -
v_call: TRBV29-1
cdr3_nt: TGCAGCGGACGAACCTCTGGAAACACCATATATTTT
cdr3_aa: CSGRTSGNTIYF

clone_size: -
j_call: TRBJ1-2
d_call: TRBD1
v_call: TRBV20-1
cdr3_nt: TGCAGTGCGGCCGAAAGACAGGGCGACTATGGCTACACCTTC
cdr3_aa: CSAAERQGDYGYTF

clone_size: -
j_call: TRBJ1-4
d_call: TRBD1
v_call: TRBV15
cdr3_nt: TGTGCCACCAGCAGAGAGTTGGACAGGGGGCTTAGTGAAAAACTGTTTTTT
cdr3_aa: CATSRELDRGLSEKLFF

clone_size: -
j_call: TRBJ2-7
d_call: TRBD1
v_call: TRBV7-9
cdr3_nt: TGTGCCAGCAGCCTAGCCAAACAGGGGCGCAGGGCCTACGAGCAGTACTTC
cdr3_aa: CASSLAKQGRRAYEQYF

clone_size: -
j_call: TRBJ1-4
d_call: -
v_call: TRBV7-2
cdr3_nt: TGTGCCAGCAGCAGGGGACTGTTGAATGAAAAACTGTTTTTT
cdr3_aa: CASSRGLLNEKLFF